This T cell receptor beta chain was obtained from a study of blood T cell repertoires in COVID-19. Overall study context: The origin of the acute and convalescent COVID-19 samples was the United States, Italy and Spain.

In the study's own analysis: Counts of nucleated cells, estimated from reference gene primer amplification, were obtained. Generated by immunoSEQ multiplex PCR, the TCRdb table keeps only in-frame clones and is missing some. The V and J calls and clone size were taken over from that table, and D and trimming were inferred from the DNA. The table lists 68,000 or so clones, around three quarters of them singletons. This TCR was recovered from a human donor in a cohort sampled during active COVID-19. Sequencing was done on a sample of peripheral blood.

CDR3 bases: TGCGCCAGCAGCCAAGTGGGCAGTTCCTACAATGAGCAGTTCTTC. Its translation: CASSQVGSSYNEQFF. V gene TRBV4-1 combines with J gene TRBJ2-1; the D is unclear. Germline CDR1 reads MGHRA; CDR2 reads YSYEKL. This CDR3 is 15 amino acids long. V lost 1 base and J 1 base, leaving 8 bases between the germline ends.